This T cell receptor (beta chain) came from a study of blood T cells in healthy people across ages. Regarding the study as a whole: Age brought a roughly linear fall in TCR beta diversity measured per million T cells. Unsorted PBMCs ruled out conclusive naive versus antigen-experienced comparison. Expanded clonotype changes were possibly confounded by unknown donor CMV status.

The donors, healthy Caucasians from Russia, were aged 6 to 90. The authors ran a second PCR of roughly 6 to 11 cycles using a sample-barcoded 5' primer and a J-beta primer mix. TCRdb recomputed calls from the 5' RACE reads with MiXCR, one row per CDR3 protein. The sample has approximately 810,000 distinct CDR3 sequences, about 30% seen once. Many counts were recorded for this clonotype. What it binds is unknown. Sequenced sample: blood. The clonotype comes from a woman of 80 years or more in good health.

The CDR3 DNA follows: TGCGCCAGCAGCTTGAGTCGGGGCGAGGAAAAACTGTTTTTT. Its protein is CASSLSRGEEKLFF. The chain couples TRBV5-1 to TRBJ1-4; D is possibly TRBD1 (5 bases). The CDR3 runs to 14 residues. Trimming pared 1 base from V and 8 bases from J, leaving 12 bases between. Germline V CDR1 and CDR2: SGHRS, YFSETQ.